These T cell receptor beta chains were read from a single sample in a study of cytomegalovirus exposure and HLA in healthy donors. Clones were read by immunoSEQ multiplex PCR, and TCRdb kept only the in-frame ones, dropping some. Of approximately 150,000 clones listed, 85% are singletons. The specimen sequenced was PBMCs. All receptors come from a man aged 25-45 years in good health and CMV-seropositive. Each CDR3 is given with its conserved first and last residue. The D gene is left open where the match is weak. For some rows the clone size is stated as once, few or many, or as a class when expanded; others skip it.

v_gene	j_gene	abundance	d_gene	CDR3aa	CDR3nt
TRBV27	TRBJ1-1	-	-	CASSLAGFDTEAFF	TGTGCCAGCAGTTTGGCAGGGTTTGACACTGAAGCTTTCTTT
TRBV4-3	TRBJ1-5	few	-	CASSQDREEYQPQHF	TGCGCCAGCAGCCAAGACCGGGAGGAATATCAGCCCCAGCATTTT
TRBV5-8	TRBJ2-4	-	TRBD1	CASRGRQGRNIQYF	TGTGCCAGCAGAGGACGACAGGGTAGGAACATTCAGTACTTC
TRBV6-6	TRBJ2-5	-	TRBD2	CASRTGTREETQYF	TGTGCCAGCAGAACCGGGACTAGAGAAGAGACCCAGTACTTC
TRBV5-6	TRBJ2-3	-	TRBD2	CASSFGLAGRGTDTQYF	TGTGCCAGCAGCTTCGGACTAGCGGGACGAGGCACAGATACGCAGTATTTT
TRBV19	TRBJ2-5	-	TRBD1	CASSRRQGETQYF	TGTGCCAGTAGTAGAAGACAGGGGGAGACCCAGTACTTC
TRBV7-9	TRBJ2-4	-	-	CASSTAGGIKNIQYF	TGTGCCAGCAGCACCGCGGGCGGGATCAAAAACATTCAGTACTTC
TRBV7-9	TRBJ2-2	once	TRBD1	CASSAGGYGELFF	TGTGCCAGCAGCGCAGGGGGTTACGGGGAGCTGTTTTTT
TRBV10-1	TRBJ1-2	few	-	CASGGYTF	TGCGCCAGCGGCGGCTACACCTTC
TRBV9	TRBJ2-2	-	TRBD2	CASSVVSGRNTGELFF	TGTGCCAGCAGCGTAGTCAGCGGGAGGAACACCGGGGAGCTGTTTTTT
TRBV2	TRBJ2-1	-	-	CALGEGRGYDEQFF	TGTGCCCTCGGCGAGGGAAGGGGGTACGATGAGCAGTTCTTC
TRBV10-2	TRBJ2-1	-	TRBD1	CASTGQGIYNEQFF	TGCGCCAGCACCGGACAGGGTATCTACAATGAGCAGTTCTTC
TRBV30	TRBJ1-1	once	-	CAWSLGPWPEAFF	TGTGCCTGGAGTTTGGGCCCCTGGCCTGAAGCTTTCTTT
TRBV27	TRBJ2-1	-	-	CASTSIGVSYNEQFF	TGTGCCAGCACCTCGATTGGAGTCTCCTACAATGAGCAGTTCTTC
TRBV9	TRBJ2-1	-	-	CASGSASSYNEQFF	TGTGCCAGCGGGAGCGCGAGCTCCTACAATGAGCAGTTCTTC
TRBV4-1	TRBJ2-1	-	TRBD1	CASSRAGGYNEQFF	TGCGCCAGCAGCCGGGCAGGGGGCTACAATGAGCAGTTCTTC
TRBV5-1	TRBJ1-6	once	TRBD1	CASSLQGQGNSPLHF	TGCGCCAGCAGCCTTCAGGGACAGGGAAATTCACCCCTCCACTTT
TRBV30	TRBJ2-4	-	-	CAWSFAGVAKNIQYF	TGTGCCTGGAGTTTCGCAGGGGTAGCCAAAAACATTCAGTACTTC
TRBV4-2	TRBJ2-2	-	-	CASSQEGAGTGELFF	TGTGCCAGCAGCCAAGAGGGGGCGGGCACCGGGGAGCTGTTTTTT
TRBV18	TRBJ1-4	-	-	CASSPQGGTTNEKLFF	TGTGCCAGCTCACCCCAGGGAGGAACAACTAATGAAAAACTGTTTTTT
TRBV7-6	TRBJ2-1	-	TRBD1	CASSLRGHYNEQFF	TGTGCCAGCAGCTTAAGGGGGCATTACAATGAGCAGTTCTTC
TRBV7-9	TRBJ2-5	-	TRBD2	CASSGTSGRETQYF	TGTGCCAGCAGTGGGACTAGCGGACGGGAGACCCAGTACTTC
TRBV13	TRBJ2-7	-	TRBD1	CASSLGTGVYEQYF	TGTGCCAGCAGCCTAGGGACAGGGGTCTACGAGCAGTACTTC
TRBV5-4	TRBJ1-3	-	-	CASSFSGKESSGNTIYF	TGTGCCAGCAGCTTCTCGGGAAAGGAAAGCTCTGGAAACACCATATATTTT
TRBV7-9	TRBJ2-3	-	-	CASSLEAYTDTQYF	TGTGCCAGCAGCTTAGAAGCCTACACAGATACGCAGTATTTT
TRBV2	TRBJ2-5	once	TRBD2	CASETSGSWGQETQYF	TGTGCCAGCGAAACTAGCGGGAGTTGGGGCCAAGAGACCCAGTACTTC
TRBV7-9	TRBJ1-1	-	TRBD1	CASSFGDRNTEAFF	TGTGCCAGCAGTTTCGGGGACAGGAACACTGAAGCTTTCTTT
TRBV7-2	TRBJ1-1	-	-	CASSLRDLSEAFF	TGTGCCAGCAGCTTGAGGGATCTCAGTGAAGCTTTCTTT
TRBV29-1	TRBJ2-7	-	-	CSVERELKQYF	TGCAGCGTTGAGAGGGAATTGAAGCAGTACTTC
TRBV30	TRBJ2-7	-	-	CAWSVPVTYEQYF	TGTGCCTGGAGTGTACCGGTTACCTACGAGCAGTACTTC
TRBV5-4	TRBJ2-7	-	-	CASSSTTGPSYEQYF	TGTGCCAGCAGCTCTACTACCGGCCCATCCTACGAGCAGTACTTC
TRBV2	TRBJ2-7	-	-	CASSSGRNSYEQYF	TGTGCCAGCAGTTCAGGGAGGAACTCCTACGAGCAGTACTTC
TRBV18	TRBJ2-4	-	-	CASSPLTKNIQYF	TGTGCCAGCTCCCCGCTAACCAAAAACATTCAGTACTTC
TRBV7-2	TRBJ1-2	-	TRBD1	CASSLGQGANYGYTF	TGTGCCAGCAGCTTAGGACAGGGCGCTAACTATGGCTACACCTTC
TRBV7-9	TRBJ2-5	-	TRBD1	CASSPLTGKLGETQYF	TGTGCCAGCAGCCCACTGACAGGGAAGTTGGGAGAGACCCAGTACTTC
TRBV7-9	TRBJ1-2	-	TRBD1	CSSSLDRANYGYTF	TGTTCCAGCAGCTTAGACAGGGCTAACTATGGCTACACCTTC
TRBV13	TRBJ2-3	-	TRBD1	CASSGAGGITDTQYF	TGTGCCAGCTCGGGGGCAGGGGGCATAACAGATACGCAGTATTTT